These T cell receptor beta chains were read from a single sample in a study of CD8 T cells in Susac syndrome. TCRdb re-derived calls from the immunoSEQ multiplex PCR reads in MiXCR, one entry per CDR3 protein. The table lists 180,000 or so distinct CDR3 sequences, less than 95% of them singletons, with 0.08% to 0.11% in the top ten. Sequencing input: CD4+ T cells from PBMCs. These receptors all stem from a human donor in good health. The CDR3 runs from the conserved cysteine through the conserved F or W. D genes are given only for firm matches. A row's size may be missing; if present it is once, few, many or a size class.

j_call d_call v_call clone_size cdr3_aa cdr3_nt
TRBJ2-5 TRBD2 TRBV20-1 NA CSARDRRTSDQETQYF TGCAGTGCTAGAGATAGGCGGACTAGCGATCAAGAGACCCAGTACTTC
TRBJ2-3 NA TRBV20-1 NA CSASGGLQYF TGCAGTGCTAGCGGGGGGCTGCAGTATTTT
TRBJ1-2 TRBD1 TRBV28 NA CASSPAGTARNYGYTF TGTGCCAGCAGTCCCGCCGGGACAGCCCGTAACTATGGCTACACCTTC
TRBJ2-4 NA TRBV24-1 NA CATSGSGLAKNIQYF TGTGCCACCAGTGGGTCGGGACTAGCCAAAAACATTCAGTACTTC
TRBJ2-3 NA TRBV12-3/TRBV12-4 NA CASMGSGTDTQYF TGTGCCAGCATGGGCTCGGGCACAGATACGCAGTATTTT
TRBJ2-2 TRBD2 TRBV11-2 NA CASSPRASGNTGELFF TGTGCCAGCAGTCCCCGGGCTAGCGGGAATACCGGGGAGCTGTTTTTT
TRBJ1-1 TRBD1 TRBV30 NA CAWGGTAAEAFF TGTGCCTGGGGGGGGACAGCGGCAGAAGCTTTCTTT
TRBJ2-5 TRBD1 TRBV15 NA CATSGGQGGETQYF TGTGCCACCAGCGGAGGACAGGGGGGCGAGACCCAGTACTTC
TRBJ2-7 NA TRBV28 NA CASSSAGQSSYEQYF TGTGCCAGCAGTTCCGCGGGACAGAGCTCCTACGAGCAGTACTTC
TRBJ2-5 NA TRBV5-1 NA CASSSGSSGETQYF TGCGCCAGCTCCTCCGGGAGTAGCGGAGAGACCCAGTACTTC
TRBJ2-1 TRBD2 TRBV29-1 NA CSLGTSGISKQFF TGCAGCCTTGGGACTAGCGGGATTTCTAAGCAGTTCTTC
TRBJ2-3 NA TRBV14 NA CASSHTGAPDTQYF TGTGCCAGCAGCCACACGGGAGCCCCAGATACGCAGTATTTT
TRBJ1-2 TRBD1 TRBV29-1 NA CSVFGGQGNYGYTF TGCAGCGTCTTCGGGGGACAGGGGAACTATGGCTACACCTTC
TRBJ2-5 NA TRBV20-1 once CSAYQTLQETQYF TGCAGTGCCTATCAGACACTCCAAGAGACCCAGTACTTC